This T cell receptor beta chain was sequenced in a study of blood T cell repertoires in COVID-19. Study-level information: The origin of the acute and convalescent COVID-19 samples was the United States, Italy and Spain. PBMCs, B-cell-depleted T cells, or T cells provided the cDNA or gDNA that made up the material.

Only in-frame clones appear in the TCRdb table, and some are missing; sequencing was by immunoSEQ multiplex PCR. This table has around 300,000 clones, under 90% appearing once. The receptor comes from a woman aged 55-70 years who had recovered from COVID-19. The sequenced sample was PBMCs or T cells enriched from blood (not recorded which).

The CDR3 nucleotides are TGTGCCAGCAGCTTAGGCCAAGGTAGCGGGGGGGGTACGCAGTATTTT. Its protein is CASSLGQGSGGGTQYF. The J gene is TRBJ2-3, the V gene TRBV13, with 11 bases matching TRBD2. V trimming: 0 bases; J trimming: 8 bases; junction bases outside the gene matches: 7. CDR1 and CDR2 (germline): PRHDT, FYEKMQ (reference sequence). The CDR3 consists of 16 residues.